The 24 T cell receptor beta chains presented below share a single source sample, sequenced in a study of post-analysis software for immune sequencing data (dated by TCRdb to 2013 to 2016). Broad study findings and their caveats: Significantly higher frequencies in patients than in controls were found for about five TRBV segments, including TRBV5-6, TRBV5-1 and TRBV20-1.

These receptors are not linked to any known antigen. The library was made by PCR. These reads were obtained on an Illumina HiSeq 2500. To reduce PCR and sequencing biases, unique molecular identifiers were incorporated into the TCR beta cDNA libraries. The public reads were reprocessed in TCRdb via fastp at Q25 and MiXCR, keeping in-frame beta chains. Each entry merges the rows of one CDR3 protein and shows their most common DNA and genes. This sample lists roughly 620,000 distinct CDR3 sequences; roughly two fifths were detected once. Of the sample, under 2% falls within the top ten clones. Sequencing input: blood. These receptors all stem from a girl aged 10-17 years with multiple sclerosis.

The chain recombines TRBV7-2 with TRBJ2-3; 11 bases match TRBD1. Germline-derived CDR1 and CDR2 are SGHTA and FQGNSA. The CDR3 runs 16 residues. Trimming took 4 bases from V and 3 from J; bases not matched to a gene: 6. The chain's CDR3 is CASSYGQGASTDTQYF. CDR3 nucleotide sequence: TGTGCCAGCAGCTACGGACAGGGGGCGTCGACAGATACGCAGTATTTT. The complete variable domain, with remaining parts taken from reference TRBV7-2 and TRBJ2-3, reads GAGVSQSPSNKVTEKGKDVELRCDPISGHTALYWYRQSLGQGLEFLIYFQGNSAPDKSGLPSDRFSAERTGGSVSTLTIQRTQQEDSAVYLCASSYGQGASTDTQYFGPGTRLTVL.

Only a few counts were recorded for this clonotype. The gene calls are TRBV2 and TRBJ2-5; maybe TRBD2 (5 bases). Per the germline V gene, CDR1 is SNHLY and CDR2 is FYNNEI. The CDR3 totals 14 residues. V was trimmed by 7 bases and J by 0 bases, leaving 12 bases between them. CDR3 residues: CASIVGADQETQYF. The CDR3 DNA reads TGTGCCAGCATAGTCGGAGCGGACCAAGAGACCCAGTACTTC.

This rearrangement joins TRBV12-3 or TRBV12-4 to TRBJ2-7, with 9 bases identical to TRBD2. V lost 9 bases, J lost 2 bases, and 8 bases stayed unmatched. This CDR3 spans 14 amino acids. The CDR3 sequence is CASCLAGITYEQYF. The DNA of the CDR3 is TGTGCCAGTTGTCTAGCGGGGATCACCTACGAGCAGTACTTC.

The sample holds a few counts of this clonotype. The chain carries TRBV12-3 or TRBV12-4 and TRBJ2-7, with D perhaps assigned TRBD1 or TRBD2 (5 bases each). The V end was cut by 5 bases, the J end by 3 bases, with 17 bases between. The CDR3 extends over 15 amino acids. The CDR3 DNA follows: TGTGCCAGCAGTCCCCGGGACGTCGAATACTACGAGCAGTACTTC. Amino acid sequence: CASSPRDVEYYEQYF.

V and J are TRBV4-1 and TRBJ2-7, with TRBD1 identical over 7 bases. The length of the CDR3 is 14 residues. The V segment lost 2 bases and the J segment 4 bases; nucleotides outside the gene matches: 5. Per germline, CDR1 MGHRA and CDR2 YSYEKL. This CDR3 is CASSQRQGGYEQYF. CDR3 nucleotide sequence: TGCGCCAGCAGCCAACGACAGGGTGGGTACGAGCAGTACTTC.

The rearrangement joins TRBV20-1 to TRBJ2-3, with 9 nucleotides matching TRBD2. V shed 1 base, J shed 4 bases, and the junction held 12 bases outside the gene matches. The germline V gene encodes CDR1 DFQATT and CDR2 SNEGSKA (reference sequence). The CDR3 sequence is 17 residues long. CDR3 coding DNA: TGCAGTGCTAGAGGCGCACCGGGACTAGCTTATGCAGATACGCAGTATTTT. Amino acid sequence: CSARGAPGLAYADTQYF.

This chain joins TRBV29-1 and TRBJ1-2, with D unresolved. Germline CDR1 SQVTM, CDR2 ANQGSEA. The CDR3 is 12 amino acids. V lost 5 bases, J lost 1 base, and 8 bases lay in between. CDR3 DNA sequence: TGCAGCGTTCAATCCAGTAACTATGGCTACACCTTC. This sequence encodes CSVQSSNYGYTF.

This chain uses TRBV29-1 with TRBJ2-5, with D unclear. V lost 1 base and J 5 bases, leaving 8 bases between the germline ends. The length of the CDR3 is 12 residues. The germline gives CDR1 SQVTM, CDR2 ANQGSEA. CDR3 coding DNA: TGCAGCGTTGAAGTCTCGCAGGAGACCCAGTACTTC. Translated: CSVEVSQETQYF.

The rearrangement links TRBV7-8 to TRBJ2-7; D tentatively fits TRBD1 or TRBD2 (5 bases each). The CDR3 is 15 residues long. Germline CDR1 and CDR2: SGHVS and FQNEAQ. Trimming stripped 5 bases from V and 2 bases from J, with 16 bases between. In nucleotides, the CDR3 is TGTGCCAGCAGCCAACACCGGGACCTAACCTACGAGCAGTACTTC. This gives the protein CASSQHRDLTYEQYF.

This sequence joins TRBV7-8 and TRBJ1-4; 7 bases align to TRBD1. The V and J ends lost 4 bases and 7 bases, in that order; junction bases with no gene match: 12. The CDR3 covers 16 residues. The V gene's germline CDR1 is SGHVS and CDR2 FQNEAQ. The CDR3 sequence is CASSSQGGREAEKLFF. The CDR3 DNA sequence: TGTGCCAGCAGCTCTCAGGGGGGCAGGGAGGCTGAAAAACTGTTTTTT.

The J gene is TRBJ2-5, the V gene TRBV20-1, with a possible D match to TRBD1 (7 bases). Trimming pared 0 bases from V and 5 bases from J, leaving 19 bases between. This CDR3 comprises 16 residues. Germline lookup yields CDR1 DFQATT and CDR2 SNEGSKA (reference sequence). CDR3 sequence (DNA): TGCAGTGCTAGAGATTTGGAGGGGGCGCCGGGGGAGACCCAGTACTTC. This translates into CSARDLEGAPGETQYF.

The sample holds many counts of this clonotype. This chain joins TRBV29-1 and TRBJ2-7, with 10 bases that match TRBD2. This CDR3 has 12 residues. The V gene's germline CDR1 is SQVTM and CDR2 ANQGSEA. V shed 7 bases and J 3 bases; nucleotides not matched to a gene: 3. CDR3 nucleotide sequence: TGCAGCGCAGGGACTAGCGTCTACGAGCAGTACTTC. Translation: CSAGTSVYEQYF.

The genes are TRBV7-9 and TRBJ1-2, with TRBD1 matching 9 bases. The trim removed 4 bases at V and 3 bases at J, leaving 6 bases unmatched. This CDR3 has 15 amino acids. Germline V gene lookup returns CDR1 SEHNR and CDR2 FQNEAQ (reference sequence). CDR3 DNA: TGTGCCAGCAGCTCTACCGGGACAGGGCACTATGGCTACACCTTC. It encodes CASSSTGTGHYGYTF.

The chain is built from TRBV11-2 and TRBJ2-7; D not certain. The ends were cut back, 6 bases at V and 5 bases at J, with 20 bases in the middle. In germline, CDR1 is SGHAT, CDR2 FQNNGV. CDR3 size: 15 residues. The CDR3 loop reads CASRAPGQAMNEQYF. The CDR3 nucleotides read TGTGCCAGCAGGGCCCCGGGCCAGGCCATGAACGAGCAGTACTTC. Combining the CDR3 with reference TRBV11-2 and TRBJ2-7 gives the whole variable domain EAGVAQSPRYKIIEKRQSVAFWCNPISGHATLYWYQQILGQGPKLLIQFQNNGVVDDSQLPKDRFSAERLKGVDSTLKIQPAKLEDSAVYLCASRAPGQAMNEQYFGPGTRLTVT.

This CDR3 reads CASSPLTGGAVTEAFF. For the CDR3, the DNA is TGCGCCAGCAGCCCACTCACAGGGGGCGCGGTCACTGAAGCTTTCTTT. V usage is TRBV4-1 and J usage is TRBJ1-1; 9 positions match TRBD1. The CDR3 has 16 amino acids. Germline CDR1 reads MGHRA; CDR2 reads YSYEKL. The trim removed 4 bases at V and 4 bases at J, leaving 10 bases unmatched.

This clonotype appeared a single time. The chain employs TRBV7-2 and TRBJ2-5; 11 bases are a match to TRBD2. The J segment lost 3 bases and the V segment lost 5 bases, leaving 11 bases of the junction unmatched. The CDR3 has 17 residues. Germline assignment: CDR1 SGHTA and CDR2 FQGNSA. The CDR3 coding sequence is TGTGCCAGCAGCCCTCCGGGACTAGCGGTGGGAAAAGAGACCCAGTACTTC. This translates into CASSPPGLAVGKETQYF.

This clonotype was seen more than once but under ten times. The chain carries TRBV10-3 and TRBJ2-7; D might be TRBD1 or TRBD2, each matching 6 bases. CDR1 ENHRY and CDR2 SYGVKD come from the germline V gene. CDR3 length: 14 amino acids. V lost 6 bases and J 0 bases, leaving 12 bases between the germline ends. CDR3 protein: CAIRTGATSYEQYF. The CDR3 DNA is TGTGCCATCAGGACGGGGGCTACCTCCTACGAGCAGTACTTC.

CDR3 nucleotides: TGTGCCAGCAGCTTAGGCCCTATGAGCGGGCATGGCTACACCTTC. Residues: CASSLGPMSGHGYTF. J is TRBJ1-2 and V is TRBV7-6; D is undetermined. The ends were cut back, 1 base at V and 6 bases at J, with 15 bases in the middle. The germline gives CDR1 SGHVS, CDR2 FNYEAQ. This CDR3 has 15 residues. The variable domain in full, completed from reference TRBV7-6 and TRBJ1-2, reads GAGVSQSPRYKVTKRGQDVALRCDPISGHVSLYWYRQALGQGPEFLTYFNYEAQQDKSGLPNDRFSAERPEGSISTLTIQRTEQRDSAMYRCASSLGPMSGHGYTFGSGTRLTVV.

J is TRBJ1-5 and V is TRBV7-9; the D gene is possibly TRBD1 (6 bases). The ends were cut back, 5 bases at V and 1 base at J, with 12 bases in the middle. CDR3 size: 15 residues. The germline CDR1 and CDR2 sequences are SEHNR and FQNEAQ (reference sequence). CDR3 bases: TGTGCCAGCAGCCAGACAGGTAACAGCAATCAGCCCCAGCATTTT. It is translated as CASSQTGNSNQPQHF.

The rearrangement joins TRBV19 to TRBJ1-1; D is unclear. The V and J ends lost 11 bases and 4 bases respectively, with 14 bases between them. The CDR3 totals 12 residues. Per the germline V gene, CDR1 is LNHDA and CDR2 is SQIVND (reference sequence). CDR3 in DNA: TGTGCCGTTAAAACTGGGAGCACTGAAGCTTTCTTT. Its protein is CAVKTGSTEAFF.

V is TRBV6-2 or TRBV6-3 and J is TRBJ2-1; TRBD2 aligns across 9 bases. CDR1 and CDR2 from the germline V gene are MNHEY and SVGEGT. The CDR3 spans 13 residues. J lost 7 bases, V lost 8 bases, and 6 bases had no gene match. The CDR3 bases are TGTGCCAGCGTGAAGCTAGCGGGAAATGAGCAGTTCTTC. This sequence encodes CASVKLAGNEQFF.

The chain links TRBV9 to TRBJ1-4; D perhaps matches TRBD1 (6 bases). The CDR3 runs to 13 residues. V was clipped by 0 bases and J by 12 bases, with 12 bases between them. CDR1 is SGDLS, CDR2 YYNGEE, per germline. CDR3 sequence reads: CASSVVEGGQLFF. In DNA form, the CDR3 reads TGTGCCAGCAGCGTAGTGGAGGGGGGACAACTGTTTTTT.

CDR3 sequence: CASRKVQGNSPLHF. DNA of the CDR3: TGCGCCAGCAGGAAGGTGCAGGGCAATTCACCCCTCCACTTT. The rearrangement links TRBV5-1 to TRBJ1-6, with D perhaps matching TRBD1 (5 bases). V lost 5 bases and J lost 7, with 13 bases in between. Germline CDR1 SGHRS, CDR2 YFSETQ. The CDR3 length is 14 residues.

This clonotype was picked up a small number of times. The chain combines TRBV9 with TRBJ2-5, with D perhaps TRBD2 (6 bases). V dropped 4 bases and J dropped 1 base, with 14 bases sitting between them. Germline V gene data show CDR1 as SGDLS and CDR2 as YYNGEE. The CDR3 has 15 residues. CDR3 sequence (DNA): TGTGCCAGCAGCCCCGAGGCGGGGCTCCAAGAGACCCAGTACTTC. It codes for CASSPEAGLQETQYF. Combining the CDR3 with reference TRBV9 and TRBJ2-5 gives the whole variable domain DSGVTQTPKHLITATGQRVTLRCSPRSGDLSVYWYQQSLDQGLQFLIQYYNGEERAKGNILERFSAQQFPDLHSELNLSSLELGDSALYFCASSPEAGLQETQYFGPGTRLLVL.